The 11 T cell receptor beta chains reported below all come from one sample, sequenced in a study of blood T cell repertoires in COVID-19. Assay: immunoSEQ multiplex PCR; the TCRdb copy retains only in-frame clones and omits some. The repertoire has 70,000 to 85,000 clones, under 95% of them found once; the top ten carry about a tenth. The source material was peripheral blood. Source of these receptors: a human donor in a cohort sampled during active COVID-19.

V and J are TRBV3-1 (or the pseudogene TRBV3-2) and TRBJ2-3; 9 nucleotides line up with TRBD2. Per germline, CDR1 LGHDT and CDR2 YNNKEL (reference sequence). The CDR3 totals 17 residues. Germline trimming cut 0 bases from V and 4 bases from J; bases unmatched to any gene: 8. In DNA form, the CDR3 reads TGTGCCAGCAGCCAAGATATCGGCGGGAGGGCCCCAGATACGCAGTATTTT. This encodes CASSQDIGGRAPDTQYF.

Concerning this clone: The sample contains more than one DNA sequence encoding this CDR3. J is TRBJ2-5 and V is TRBV9; 7 positions agree with TRBD2. The CDR3 extends over 16 amino acids. V lost 1 base and J lost 2; bases outside the gene matches: 8. Germline V gene lookup returns CDR1 SGDLS and CDR2 YYNGEE. The CDR3 sequence is CASSVFGGILQETQYF. In DNA, the CDR3 is TGTGCCAGCAGCGTATTCGGGGGGATCCTACAAGAGACCCAGTACTTC.

CDR3 coding DNA: TGTGCCAGCAGCTTTAGCGGGGCCTCCCAAGAGACCCAGTACTTC. The encoded protein is CASSFSGASQETQYF. This chain links TRBV7-2 with TRBJ2-5; 8 bases agree with TRBD2. CDR1 SGHTA and CDR2 FQGNSA come from the germline V gene. The CDR3 loop spans 15 amino acids. Unmatched junction bases numbered 4, after V lost 3 bases and J lost 1 base.

The rearrangement joins TRBV7-9 to TRBJ2-5; D remains unclear. CDR3 length equals 13 residues. Germline V lookup: CDR1 SEHNR, CDR2 FQNEAQ (reference sequence). V lost 5 bases to trimming and J lost 3 bases, with 10 bases between them. The DNA of the CDR3 is TGTGCCAGCAGCCCGGTCCTAGAAGAGACCCAGTACTTC. Residues: CASSPVLEETQYF.

The CDR3 here is CASSQDRPSGTGELFF. Written as DNA, the CDR3 is TGCGCCAGCAGCCAAGATCGGCCTAGCGGGACCGGGGAGCTGTTTTTT. This chain connects TRBV4-3 to TRBJ2-2; 8 nucleotides align to TRBD2. CDR1 and CDR2 from the germline V gene are LGHNA and YSLEER. The CDR3 runs to 16 residues. The ends lost 0 bases at V and 5 bases at J; junction bases unmatched: 5.

This chain connects TRBV28 to TRBJ1-5; the D is unclear. The CDR3 contains 15 residues. The V and J ends lost 8 bases and 4 bases respectively, with 18 bases between them. CDR1 and CDR2 (germline): MDHEN, SYDVKM. The CDR3 DNA reads as TGTGCCAGCTTAGGATCAGAGTGGGCGAATCAGCCCCAGCATTTT. Translating it yields CASLGSEWANQPQHF.

The chain has TRBV5-4 and TRBJ2-2; TRBD2 aligns across 10 bases. Trimming cost V 4 bases and J 5 bases; bases outside gene matches: 14. Germline-derived CDR1 and CDR2 are SGHNT and YYREEE (reference sequence). The CDR3 runs 18 residues. Here the CDR3 reads CASSPGMSLAGVTGELFF. CDR3 sequence (DNA): TGTGCCAGCAGCCCTGGAATGAGCCTAGCGGGAGTTACCGGGGAGCTGTTTTTT.

This clone was seen once. The chain couples TRBV27 to TRBJ2-1; 16 bases map to TRBD2. This CDR3 is built from 18 residues. Unmatched junction bases numbered 10, after V lost 5 bases and J lost 6 bases. Germline V gene data show CDR1 as MNHEY and CDR2 as SMNVEV (reference sequence). The CDR3, as DNA: TGTGCCAGCAGTCTCAAAGGGACTAGCGGGAGGGCCGGCAATGAGCAGTTCTTC. Encoded protein: CASSLKGTSGRAGNEQFF.

V usage is TRBV11-3 and J usage is TRBJ2-1; the match to TRBD2 covers 8 bases. After removal of 4 bases from V and 4 bases from J, the junction contained 12 bases not matched to a gene. The CDR3 spans 17 residues. Germline-derived CDR1 and CDR2 are SGHNT and YENEEA. Written as DNA, the CDR3 is TGTGCCAGCAGCTCATCCTCCGGGACTAGGAGGTACAATGAGCAGTTCTTC. Translated: CASSSSSGTRRYNEQFF.

V gene TRBV28 combines with J gene TRBJ2-7; 8 nucleotides agree with TRBD1. CDR1 is MDHEN and CDR2 is SYDVKM in the germline V gene. The CDR3 loop spans 12 amino acids. After removal of 10 bases from V and 7 bases from J, the junction contained 9 bases not matched to a gene. The CDR3 here is CATRQGPREQYF. DNA for the CDR3: TGTGCCACCCGACAGGGGCCGAGGGAGCAGTACTTC.

The chain has TRBV6-5 and TRBJ2-1; weak D call: TRBD1 (6 bases). Deletions cut 5 bases from V and 4 bases from J, with 15 bases between. Germline lookup yields CDR1 MNHEY and CDR2 SVGAGI. The CDR3 totals 15 residues. CDR3 sequence: CASSPQGFTYNEQFF. The CDR3 DNA sequence: TGTGCCAGCAGTCCTCAGGGGTTTACTTACAATGAGCAGTTCTTC.